This T cell receptor (beta chain) was retrieved from a study of chemoradiotherapy in HPV16-positive cancers. The CDR3 runs to 14 residues. Looked up from germline, CDR1 is SSHAT and CDR2 is FNYEAQ (reference sequence). V shed 1 base and J 15 bases; nucleotides not matched to a gene: 8. Study findings and constraints: HPV-responsive T-cell expansion during chemoradiotherapy was linked to improved recurrence-free survival in HPV16-positive patients.

With regard to this clone: Its antigen remains unidentified.

Only in-frame clones appear in the TCRdb table, and some are missing; sequencing was by immunoSEQ multiplex PCR. Here the sample spans some 4,000 clones, about 75% being singletons. The V gene is TRBV7-7, the J gene TRBJ2-1; 11 nucleotides align to TRBD2. Sample acquisition took place from a patient who underwent chemoradiotherapy. The receptor comes from a human donor with HPV-associated anogenital cancer. The CDR3 nucleotides read TGTGCCAGCAGCTTAGGGCCTAGCGGGAGGAGACTGTTCTTC. Translating gives CASSLGPSGRRLFF.